One sample yielded the 25 T cell receptor beta chains listed below, sequenced in a study of beta chain features in type 1 diabetes (dated by TCRdb to 2016 to 2019). The receptor library was made with the immunoSEQ multiplex PCR assay. All of the isolated RNA was reverse transcribed with the High Capacity cDNA Reverse Transcription Kit, so expressed TCRB transcripts were sequenced. TCRdb took this table from immuneACCESS and kept in-frame rearrangements with V and J called. Such tables lack part of the clones; where checked against another copy, unresolved V genes explain under half of the gap, and the rest is unexplained. In this sample the table shows 110,000 to 150,000 clones, less than 10% of which occur a single time. About 0.6% of the sample is taken by the ten largest. The sequencing input was central memory CD4+ T cells from blood. The source of these receptors is a woman aged 40-49 years in good health.

The gene calls are TRBV27 and TRBJ2-7; 9 nucleotides align to TRBD1. The CDR3 totals 13 residues. After removal of 6 bases from V and 4 bases from J, the junction contained 4 bases not matched to a gene. Per germline, CDR1 MNHEY and CDR2 SMNVEV (reference sequence). CDR3 sequence reads: CASSDRGTYEQYF. CDR3 nucleotide sequence: TGTGCCAGCAGCGACAGGGGGACATACGAGCAGTACTTC.

This clone was picked up many times. The V gene is TRBV14, the J gene TRBJ1-3; D is undetermined. This CDR3 region has 12 residues. Germline loops: CDR1 SGHDN, CDR2 FVKESK. Trimming left V 6 bases short and J 0 bases short, with 3 bases between. CDR3 sequence: CASRYSGNTIYF. In DNA form, the CDR3 reads TGTGCCAGCAGGTACTCTGGAAACACCATATATTTT.

This clone has just a few counts. This sequence joins TRBV19 and TRBJ2-5; D not resolved. Looked up from germline, CDR1 is LNHDA and CDR2 is SQIVND (reference sequence). V gave up 3 bases and J gave up 3 bases, with 11 bases separating them. The CDR3 covers 14 residues. The CDR3 region has the DNA TGTGCCAGTAGTATCCTATATCAAGAAGAGACCCAGTACTTC. Encoded protein: CASSILYQEETQYF.

V and J are TRBV11-2 and TRBJ2-7; D call uncertain. The germline V gene encodes CDR1 SGHAT and CDR2 FQNNGV. Deletions cut 1 base from V and 3 bases from J, with 7 bases between. The CDR3 extends over 13 amino acids. CDR3 coding DNA: TGTGCCAGCAGCTTAGGCAGAAACTACGAGCAGTACTTC. Its protein product is CASSLGRNYEQYF.

This clone was counted a few times. J is TRBJ2-3 and V is TRBV6-5; a weak D match, TRBD2 (6 bases). The V gene's germline CDR1 is MNHEY and CDR2 SVGAGI. CDR3 length equals 14 residues. V dropped 5 bases and J dropped 7 bases, with 16 bases sitting between them. CDR3 protein: CASSTGVRANTQYF. CDR3 coding DNA: TGTGCCAGCAGTACGGGGGTGCGCGCCAATACGCAGTATTTT.

This clone showed up many times. This rearrangement joins TRBV4-2 to TRBJ1-1; D is ambiguous. The V end was cut by 5 bases, the J end by 2 bases, with 12 bases between. The germline V gene encodes CDR1 LGHNA and CDR2 YNFKEQ. The CDR3 covers 14 residues. The CDR3 loop reads CASSEHARNTEAFF. The CDR3 nucleotides read TGTGCCAGCAGCGAACATGCCCGAAACACTGAAGCTTTCTTT.

This clone showed up just once. The genes are TRBV5-4 and TRBJ2-3, with 8 nucleotides matching TRBD2. V lost 4 bases to trimming and J lost 2 bases; unmatched junction nucleotides: 9. CDR3 length: 16 residues. Per germline, CDR1 SGHNT and CDR2 YYREEE (reference sequence). CDR3 sequence (DNA): TGTGCCAGCAGCGGGTCGTCGACTAGCGCCACAGATACGCAGTATTTT. Translation gives CASSGSSTSATDTQYF.

The V gene is TRBV10-3, the J gene TRBJ2-1; maybe TRBD2 (6 bases). Germline CDR1 reads ENHRY; CDR2 reads SYGVKD. V lost 7 bases, J lost 8 bases, and 18 bases lay in between. This CDR3 contains 14 residues. CDR3 in amino acids: CAITRDSQGDEQFF. The CDR3 DNA reads as TGTGCCATCACCAGGGACTCCCAAGGCGATGAGCAGTTCTTC.

J is TRBJ2-7 and V is TRBV6-5; 7 nucleotides line up with TRBD2. Unmatched junction bases numbered 5, after V lost 6 bases and J lost 3 bases. Germline V CDR1 and CDR2: MNHEY, SVGAGI. CDR3 length: 13 residues. CDR3 in amino acids: CASRSGTNYEQYF. The CDR3 coding sequence is TGTGCCAGCAGAAGCGGGACTAACTACGAGCAGTACTTC.

This clone was seen only a few times. V gene TRBV4-3 combines with J gene TRBJ2-3; tentative D call: TRBD2 (7 bases). In germline, CDR1 is LGHNA, CDR2 YSLEER. Trimming removed 0 bases at V and 4 bases at J, with 17 bases between. The CDR3 contains 17 residues. The DNA for the CDR3 is TGCGCCAGCAGCCAAGATATTGGCCAGGGGAGGGCAGATACGCAGTATTTT. This translates into CASSQDIGQGRADTQYF.

This clone came up a few times. The gene calls are TRBV7-2 and TRBJ1-2, with TRBD1 matching over 8 bases. Germline lookup yields CDR1 SGHTA and CDR2 FQGNSA. This CDR3 has 14 amino acids. V was clipped by 5 bases and J by 8 bases; unmatched bases: 10. CDR3 protein: CASSPTGGREGYTF. DNA for the CDR3: TGTGCCAGCAGCCCTACAGGGGGTCGAGAAGGCTACACCTTC. Using reference TRBV7-2 and TRBJ1-2 for the parts outside the CDR3, the full variable domain is GAGVSQSPSNKVTEKGKDVELRCDPISGHTALYWYRQSLGQGLEFLIYFQGNSAPDKSGLPSDRFSAERTGGSVSTLTIQRTQQEDSAVYLCASSPTGGREGYTFGSGTRLTVV.

The J gene is TRBJ2-7, the V gene TRBV6-5; D gene uncertain. This CDR3 has 12 amino acids. CDR1 is MNHEY, CDR2 SVGAGI, per germline. Trimming left V 4 bases short and J 1 base short, with 5 bases between. The CDR3 here is CASSSMSYEQYF. The DNA for the CDR3 is TGTGCCAGCAGTTCCATGTCCTACGAGCAGTACTTC.

This clone appeared once. This chain joins TRBV15 and TRBJ1-4; TRBD1 might be the D (6 bases). V lost 3 bases, J lost 8 bases, and 13 bases lay in between. The germline CDR1 and CDR2 sequences are LNHNV and YYDKDF (reference sequence). CDR3 size: 14 residues. The CDR3, as DNA: TGTGCCACCAGCAGGGGTAGGACAGTAGAAAAACTGTTTTTT. It yields the protein CATSRGRTVEKLFF. The full variable domain, completed using reference TRBV15 and TRBJ1-4, is DAMVIQNPRYQVTQFGKPVTLSCSQTLNHNVMYWYQQKSSQAPKLLFHYYDKDFNNEADTPDNFQSRRPNTSFCFLDIRSPGLGDTAMYLCATSRGRTVEKLFFGSGTQLSVL.

Only a few counts were recorded for this clone. This chain uses TRBV7-2 with TRBJ2-5, with a tentative D call TRBD1 (6 bases). The CDR3 runs to 14 residues. Trimming stripped 5 bases from V and 5 bases from J, with 15 bases between. Germline CDR1 and CDR2: SGHTA and FQGNSA. The CDR3 spells CASSPQGPWETQYF. CDR3 nucleotide sequence: TGTGCCAGCAGCCCCCAGGGGCCGTGGGAGACCCAGTACTTC.

The chain combines TRBV19 with TRBJ2-7, with D maybe TRBD1 (5 bases). V lost 8 bases, J lost 7 bases, and 24 bases lay in between. The CDR3 runs to 15 residues. Germline values: CDR1 LNHDA, CDR2 SQIVND (reference sequence). The CDR3 loop reads CASSDGPGHRQEQYF. CDR3 bases: TGTGCCAGTTCGGACGGACCAGGACACCGGCAGGAGCAGTACTTC.

The chain joins TRBV6-6 to TRBJ2-5; possibly TRBD1 for D (5 bases). CDR1 is MNHNY and CDR2 is SVGAGI in the germline V gene (reference sequence). Trimming removed 0 bases at V and 9 bases at J, with 14 bases between. This CDR3 is 14 amino acids long. In DNA form, the CDR3 reads TGTGCCAGCAGTTACTCGAGGCAGGGAAGGTCCCAGTACTTC. It specifies CASSYSRQGRSQYF.

CDR3 bases: TGTGCCAGCAGTGAAGCGGGTGGGGGGGACACTGAAGCTTTCTTT. As protein: CASSEAGGGDTEAFF. The V call is TRBV2, the J call TRBJ1-1, with D possibly TRBD1 on 5 matching bases. Germline V gene data show CDR1 as SNHLY and CDR2 as FYNNEI. The CDR3 consists of 15 residues. Trimming removed 0 bases at V and 3 bases at J, with 11 bases between.

The chain is built from TRBV19 and TRBJ2-7; the D gene is possibly TRBD1 (6 bases). With 5 bases removed from V and 5 bases from J, the gap between germline ends came to 16 bases. The CDR3 covers 14 residues. Per the germline V gene, CDR1 is LNHDA and CDR2 is SQIVND (reference sequence). The CDR3 protein is CASSDGGRGHEQYF. As DNA, the CDR3 is TGTGCCAGTAGTGATGGGGGCAGGGGACACGAGCAGTACTTC. Based on the CDR3 plus reference TRBV19 and TRBJ2-7, the full variable domain is DGGITQSPKYLFRKEGQNVTLSCEQNLNHDAMYWYRQDPGQGLRLIYYSQIVNDFQKGDIAEGYSVSREKKESFPLTVTSAQKNPTAFYLCASSDGGRGHEQYFGPGTRLTVT.

The chain joins TRBV9 to TRBJ2-5; perhaps TRBD1 as D (7 bases). The CDR3 sequence is 16 residues long. The germline CDR1 and CDR2 sequences are SGDLS and YYNGEE. V dropped 4 bases and J dropped 5 bases, with 21 bases sitting between them. As DNA, the CDR3 is TGTGCCAGCAGCTCCACCCCCCAGGGGGGACGGGAGACCCAGTACTTC. Amino acid sequence: CASSSTPQGGRETQYF.

The sample holds a few counts of this clone. The chain joins TRBV2 to TRBJ2-7, with D perhaps matching TRBD1 (5 bases). V was trimmed by 1 base and J by 4 bases, leaving 11 bases between them. The germline CDR1 and CDR2 sequences are SNHLY and FYNNEI. This CDR3 has 14 residues. CDR3 in amino acids: CASSEVLKGYEQYF. The DNA of the CDR3 is TGTGCCAGCAGTGAAGTTCTAAAGGGGTACGAGCAGTACTTC. Full variable domain (outside the CDR3, taken from reference TRBV2 and TRBJ2-7): EPEVTQTPSHQVTQMGQEVILRCVPISNHLYFYWYRQILGQKVEFLVSFYNNEISEKSEIFDDQFSVERPDGSNFTLKIRSTKLEDSAMYFCASSEVLKGYEQYFGPGTRLTVT.

V and J are TRBV7-6 and TRBJ2-2; 9 bases are a match to TRBD2. Germline CDR1 is SGHVS and CDR2 is FNYEAQ. V shed 6 bases, J shed 2 bases, and the junction held 4 bases outside the gene matches. This CDR3 comprises 15 residues. The CDR3 is CASRLTSGNTGELFF. The CDR3 coding sequence is TGTGCCAGCAGGCTGACTAGCGGTAACACCGGGGAGCTGTTTTTT.

This clone was seen a few times. This chain joins TRBV2 and TRBJ2-2, with D maybe TRBD2 (6 bases). CDR1 is SNHLY, CDR2 FYNNEI, per germline. The CDR3 is 14 amino acids. The germline V and J ends were trimmed by 10 bases and 4 bases, with 16 bases remaining between them. CDR3 in DNA: TGTGCCACCGAGGACTATCGTCGCACCGGGGAGCTGTTTTTT. Translation: CATEDYRRTGELFF.

This clone was detected a few times. The chain has TRBV9 and TRBJ1-3, with 7 nucleotides matching TRBD1. Unmatched junction bases numbered 13, after V lost 3 bases and J lost 7 bases. Germline CDR1 is SGDLS and CDR2 is YYNGEE. The CDR3 totals 16 residues. CDR3: CASSAETGSSLNTIYF. For the CDR3, the DNA is TGTGCCAGCAGCGCGGAGACAGGGAGTTCTTTGAACACCATATATTTT. The full variable domain, with the rest looked up from reference TRBV9 and TRBJ1-3, is DSGVTQTPKHLITATGQRVTLRCSPRSGDLSVYWYQQSLDQGLQFLIQYYNGEERAKGNILERFSAQQFPDLHSELNLSSLELGDSALYFCASSAETGSSLNTIYFGEGSWLTVV.

The chain links TRBV6-6 to TRBJ1-2; TRBD1 matches 7 bases. With V trimmed by 7 bases and J by 6 bases, 11 bases remained unmatched. The germline V gene encodes CDR1 MNHNY and CDR2 SVGAGI (reference sequence). The CDR3 loop spans 14 amino acids. The CDR3 here is CASISKGARDGYTF. CDR3 coding DNA: TGTGCCAGCATCTCAAAGGGGGCGAGAGATGGCTACACCTTC.

The genes are TRBV25-1 and TRBJ2-7, with no clear D. CDR1 and CDR2 (germline): MGHDK, SYGVNS. V lost 1 base and J lost 6, with 7 bases in between. The CDR3 runs to 12 residues. For the CDR3, the DNA is TGTGCCAGCAGTGAATTTTCGAGCGAGCAGTACTTC. Amino acid sequence: CASSEFSSEQYF.